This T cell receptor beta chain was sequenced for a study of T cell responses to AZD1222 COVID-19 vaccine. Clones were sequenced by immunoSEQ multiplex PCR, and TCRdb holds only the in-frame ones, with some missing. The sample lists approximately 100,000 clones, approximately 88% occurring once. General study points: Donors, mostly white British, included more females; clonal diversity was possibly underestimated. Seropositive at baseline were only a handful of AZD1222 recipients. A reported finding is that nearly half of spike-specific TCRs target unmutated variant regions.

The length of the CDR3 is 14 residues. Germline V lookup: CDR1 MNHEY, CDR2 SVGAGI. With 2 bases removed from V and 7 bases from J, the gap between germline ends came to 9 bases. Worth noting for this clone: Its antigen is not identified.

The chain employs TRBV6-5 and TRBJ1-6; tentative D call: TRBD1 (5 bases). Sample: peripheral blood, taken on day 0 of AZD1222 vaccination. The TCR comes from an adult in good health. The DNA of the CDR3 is TGTGCCAGCAGTTACATCAGGGCGAATTCACCCCTCCACTTT. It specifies CASSYIRANSPLHF.